Many counts were recorded for the clone carrying this T cell receptor (beta chain). What it binds is not known. Via MiXCR, TCRdb re-called the 5' RACE reads, giving one row per CDR3 protein. The sample lists some 710,000 distinct CDR3 sequences; around 6% were seen once. Per the germline V gene, CDR1 is DFQATT and CDR2 is SNEGSKA (reference sequence). The length of the CDR3 is 14 residues. With 6 bases clipped from V and 9 bases from J, the junction kept 8 bases outside the gene matches. The data belong to a study of identical twins. Study results and caveats: When twins shared out-of-frame alpha sequences, those sequences had excess low generation probability. Partly confounded zero-insertion analyses could result from invariant MAIT and iNKT cells. Not following the same donors, the study drew its conclusions from cross-sectional statistical analysis.

This TCR was recovered from a man between 18 and 35 years old in good health. The rearrangement uses TRBV20-1 and TRBJ2-1; 13 nucleotides align to TRBD2. The sequencing sample was made of naive T cells sorted from blood. This chain's CDR3 is CSASGLAGVSEQFF. CDR3 DNA sequence: TGCAGTGCATCAGGACTAGCGGGAGTGAGTGAGCAGTTCTTC.